This TCR beta chain was found in a study of cytomegalovirus exposure and HLA in healthy donors. It was with 60 Vbeta and 13 Jbeta primers that the PCR ran. Per the authors' pipeline: Some 80 million unique TCR beta chains, roughly 10 million shared, were counted in a later analysis. Sequencing used immunoSEQ multiplex PCR; TCRdb keeps in-frame clones, though not all of them. Clone size and V and J calls were adopted from that table, with D and trimming inferred from the DNA. This sample has 65,000 to 90,000 clones, with approximately 80% found just once. This CDR3 is built from 14 residues. Germline CDR1 and CDR2: SNHLY and FYNNEI. V lost 6 bases and J lost 2; bases outside the gene matches: 6.

Sequenced material: PBMCs. The genes are TRBV2 and TRBJ2-7; TRBD1 matches at 8 bases. The clonotype originates from a middle-aged woman in good health and CMV-seropositive. CDR3 sequence: CASRRTGLTYEQYF. The CDR3 coding sequence is TGTGCCAGCAGGAGGACAGGGTTGACCTACGAGCAGTACTTC.